Listed here are 12 T cell receptor beta chains from one sample, sequenced in a study of blood T cell repertoires in COVID-19. The table came from immunoSEQ multiplex PCR; TCRdb's copy has only in-frame clones and leaves some out. The data show under 250,000 clones, roughly 75% seen once. The sample taken for sequencing was peripheral blood. All receptors come from a woman in her 70s with acute or convalescent COVID-19.

This chain uses TRBV10-2 with TRBJ2-3, with D maybe TRBD2 (5 bases). The CDR3 loop spans 16 amino acids. The V and J ends lost 6 bases and 0 bases respectively, with 16 bases between them. Germline-derived CDR1 and CDR2 are WSHSY and SAAADI. The CDR3 reads CASSERTHSSTDTQYF. In nucleotides, the CDR3 is TGCGCCAGCAGCGAAAGGACTCACTCTAGCACAGATACGCAGTATTTT.

This clone was observed once. This sequence joins TRBV13 and TRBJ1-1, with 9 bases aligning to TRBD1. Germline CDR1 PRHDT, CDR2 FYEKMQ (reference sequence). The V segment lost 0 bases and the J segment 7 bases; nucleotides outside the gene matches: 12. The CDR3 length is 17 residues. CDR3 residues: CASSLGRGDRVNLEAFF. CDR3 bases: TGTGCCAGCAGCTTAGGCCGTGGGGACAGGGTGAACCTTGAAGCTTTCTTT.

This sequence joins TRBV30 and TRBJ2-1; D is unclear. V was shortened by 1 base and J by 7 bases, with 14 bases between the two germline ends. The germline CDR1 and CDR2 sequences are GTSNPN and SVGIG (reference sequence). CDR3 length: 14 residues. The CDR3 sequence: CAWSDLSTWNEQFF. CDR3 in DNA: TGTGCCTGGAGTGACCTCTCGACTTGGAATGAGCAGTTCTTC.

The genes are TRBV7-2 and TRBJ2-3; the D gene is possibly TRBD2 (6 bases). With 3 bases removed from V and 1 base from J, the gap between germline ends came to 8 bases. This CDR3 is built from 14 residues. The germline CDR1 and CDR2 sequences are SGHTA and FQGNSA. The CDR3 reads CASSFQRGTDTQYF. The CDR3 nucleotides are TGTGCCAGCAGCTTCCAGCGGGGCACAGATACGCAGTATTTT.

This clone was seen a handful of times. The chain employs TRBV21-1 and TRBJ2-7; TRBD1 is taken as the D call from the table, unchecked against the DNA. TRBV21-1 is termed a pseudogene. The CDR3 loop spans 21 amino acids. CDR3 DNA: TGTGCCAGCAGCAAAGTAGGCCTCCGGTATCACTGGGGGCAGTTACCCTACGAGCAGTACTTC. It is translated as CASSKVGLRYHWGQLPYEQYF.

The V and J genes are TRBV19 and TRBJ2-1; D uncertain. This CDR3 contains 15 residues. V was clipped by 7 bases and J by 5 bases, with 18 bases between them. Germline values: CDR1 LNHDA, CDR2 SQIVND (reference sequence). The CDR3 reads CASIRFAGKNNEQFF. The CDR3 nucleotides read TGTGCCAGTATAAGGTTTGCAGGAAAAAACAATGAGCAGTTCTTC. Full variable domain (remainder filled in from reference TRBV19 and TRBJ2-1): DGGITQSPKYLFRKEGQNVTLSCEQNLNHDAMYWYRQDPGQGLRLIYYSQIVNDFQKGDIAEGYSVSREKKESFPLTVTSAQKNPTAFYLCASIRFAGKNNEQFFGPGTRLTVL.

The genes are TRBV9 and TRBJ1-4; D is ambiguous. V lost 0 bases and J 8 bases, leaving 14 bases between the germline ends. Germline lookup yields CDR1 SGDLS and CDR2 YYNGEE. The CDR3 extends over 15 amino acids. As DNA, the CDR3 is TGTGCCAGCAGCGTAGGCAGACAAGACTACGAAAAACTGTTTTTT. Protein: CASSVGRQDYEKLFF.

The chain combines TRBV3-1 (or the pseudogene TRBV3-2) with TRBJ2-5; 7 nucleotides line up with TRBD2. J lost 1 base, V lost 6 bases, and 8 bases had no gene match. Germline CDR1 LGHDT, CDR2 YNNKEL (reference sequence). The CDR3 totals 15 residues. Written as DNA, the CDR3 is TGTGCCAGCAGACCTGAAGCGGGACCCCAAGAGACCCAGTACTTC. As protein: CASRPEAGPQETQYF.

This chain joins TRBV5-1 and TRBJ1-2; 7 positions agree with TRBD1. The germline gives CDR1 SGHRS, CDR2 YFSETQ. The trim removed 4 bases at V and 8 bases at J, leaving 11 bases unmatched. This CDR3 has 14 residues. The CDR3 bases are TGCGCCAGCAGCCGCACCGACAGGGCGGAGGGCTACACCTTC. Translating gives CASSRTDRAEGYTF. Supplemented by reference TRBV5-1 and TRBJ1-2, the full variable domain reads KAGVTQTPRYLIKTRGQQVTLSCSPISGHRSVSWYQQTPGQGLQFLFEYFSETQRNKGNFPGRFSGRQFSNSRSEMNVSTLELGDSALYLCASSRTDRAEGYTFGSGTRLTVV.

The chain recombines TRBV5-1 with TRBJ2-1; 9 bases are a match to TRBD1. Germline V CDR1 and CDR2: SGHRS, YFSETQ. The CDR3 has 15 amino acids. V dropped 4 bases and J dropped 9; count of bases not matched to a gene: 11. The CDR3 reads CASSGPGQGFGEQFF. The CDR3 bases are TGCGCCAGCAGCGGCCCGGGACAGGGTTTTGGTGAGCAGTTCTTC.

J is TRBJ2-7 and V is TRBV2; 7 nucleotides agree with TRBD2. This CDR3 has 15 residues. V trimming: 3 bases; J trimming: 6 bases; junction bases outside the gene matches: 11. Germline V lookup: CDR1 SNHLY, CDR2 FYNNEI. The CDR3 bases are TGTGCCAGCAGTGAGGGGGGGACGGCCCTAGTCGAGCAGTACGTC. It codes for CASSEGGTALVEQYV.

CDR3 in amino acids: CAWSVTGREKLFF. In DNA form, the CDR3 reads TGTGCCTGGAGTGTCACCGGGAGGGAAAAACTGTTTTTT. The gene calls are TRBV30 and TRBJ1-4; D call uncertain. Per the germline V gene, CDR1 is GTSNPN and CDR2 is SVGIG (reference sequence). The V gene lost 0 bases and the J gene lost 8 bases, with 10 bases spanning the gap. This CDR3 has 13 residues.